The clone carrying this T cell receptor (beta chain) was observed a handful of times. Its antigen is currently unknown. This sample is drawn from a study of CD8 T cells in ankylosing spondylitis. General observations from the study: In ankylosing spondylitis blood, a motif of seven to nine highly homologous TCR beta variants appeared characteristic.

The CDR3 sequence is 14 residues long. The germline CDR1 and CDR2 sequences are DFQATT and SNEGSKA (reference sequence). The junction had 8 bases not matched to a gene; V was cut back by 3 bases and J by 9 bases. Libraries for TCR beta were made by quantitative 5'-RACE with molecular barcodes. Via MiXCR, TCRdb re-called the 5' RACE reads, giving one row per CDR3 protein. The sample lists roughly 670,000 distinct CDR3 sequences, under 20% seen once, with under 20% in the top ten. The sequence derives from a male donor with ankylosing spondylitis. J is TRBJ2-1 and V is TRBV20-1, with TRBD2 identical over 10 bases. Sequenced sample: blood, either unsorted or a sorted T cell fraction (not recorded which). CDR3 region: CSASGLAGAIEQFF. In nucleotides, the CDR3 is TGCAGTGCTAGTGGCCTAGCGGGGGCAATTGAGCAGTTCTTC.